There are many counts of the clone carrying this TCR beta chain. Assembly of TCR beta libraries relied on iRepertoire HTBI primers together with Arm-PCR of CDR3 regions. A single record per CDR3 protein comes from TCRdb applying MiXCR to the multiplex PCR reads. The table includes about 420,000 distinct CDR3 sequences, roughly a quarter detected once. CDR3 length equals 12 residues. V shed 5 bases and J shed 2 bases, with 7 bases lying between them. CDR1 and CDR2 (germline): SGHTA, FQGNSA. Time point reported: persistent/refractory GD, antithyroid drugs over 5 years with positive TRAb. Researchers made the TCR library from RNA that was extracted from PBMCs. The record originates from a study of regulatory T cells in long-lasting Graves disease.

The sequencing used peripheral blood mononuclear cells (PBMCs), collected when the disease was refractory, from a patient treated with antithyroid drugs. The V call is TRBV7-2, the J call TRBJ2-7; D remains ambiguous. This TCR derives from a female donor with Graves disease. The CDR3 DNA sequence: TGTGCCAGCAGCCTAACTACCTACGAGCAGTACTTC. The encoded protein is CASSLTTYEQYF.